This T cell receptor beta chain emerged from a study of T cell responses to AZD1222 COVID-19 vaccine. Analyses pooled second doses at about 4 or about 12 weeks. This clone was seen a single time. The antigen is undetermined. From germline, CDR1 is MGHDK and CDR2 SYGVNS. V lost 5 bases, J lost 3 bases, and 7 bases lay in between. There are 12 residues in the CDR3. The repertoire was sequenced with immunoSEQ multiplex PCR; TCRdb's copy has only in-frame clones and lacks some. The sample includes some 100,000 clones, about 82% of them seen just once. Findings of the study overall: Two AZD1222 doses significantly raised spike-specific TCR breadth and depth over controls. Only a handful of AZD1222 recipients, six or seven in all, had baseline seropositivity. Across spike, vaccine-associated CD4 TCRs were found, dominant at 160-218 and 743-854.

Sequencing was performed on peripheral blood, taken 28 days after the second AZD1222 dose. This sequence was found in an adult who received the AZD1222 COVID-19 vaccine. The chain is built from TRBV25-1 and TRBJ2-5; maybe TRBD2 (5 bases). In DNA form, the CDR3 reads TGTGCCAGCAGTTTCGGGAAAGAGACCCAGTACTTC. As protein: CASSFGKETQYF.